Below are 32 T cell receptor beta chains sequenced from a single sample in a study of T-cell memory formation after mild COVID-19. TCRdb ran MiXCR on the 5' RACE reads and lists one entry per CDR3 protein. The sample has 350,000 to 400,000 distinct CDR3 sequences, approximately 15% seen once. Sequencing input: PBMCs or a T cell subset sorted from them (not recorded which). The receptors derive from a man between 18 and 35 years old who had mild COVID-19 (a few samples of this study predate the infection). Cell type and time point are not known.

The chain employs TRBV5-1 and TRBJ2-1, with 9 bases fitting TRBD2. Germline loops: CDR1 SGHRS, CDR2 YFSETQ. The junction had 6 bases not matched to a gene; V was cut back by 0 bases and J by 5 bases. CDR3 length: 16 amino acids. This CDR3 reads CASSLVFGGGDNEQFF. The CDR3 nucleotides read TGCGCCAGCAGCTTGGTCTTCGGCGGGGGGGACAATGAGCAGTTCTTC.

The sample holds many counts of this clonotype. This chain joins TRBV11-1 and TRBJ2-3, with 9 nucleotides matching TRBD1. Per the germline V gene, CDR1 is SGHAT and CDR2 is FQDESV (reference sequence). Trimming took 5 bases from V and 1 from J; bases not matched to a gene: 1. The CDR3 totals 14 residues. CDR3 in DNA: TGTGCCAGCAGCCGGGACAGGGGCACAGATACGCAGTATTTT. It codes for CASSRDRGTDTQYF. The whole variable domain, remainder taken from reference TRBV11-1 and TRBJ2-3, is EAEVAQSPRYKITEKSQAVAFWCDPISGHATLYWYRQILGQGPELLVQFQDESVVDDSQLPKDRFSAERLKGVDSTLKIQPAELGDSAMYLCASSRDRGTDTQYFGPGTRLTVL.

CDR3 sequence: CASSYEVSNQPQHF. The CDR3 DNA follows: TGTGCCAGCAGTTACGAGGTTAGCAATCAGCCCCAGCATTTT. V and J are TRBV6-2 or TRBV6-3 and TRBJ1-5; D not resolved. CDR3 length equals 14 residues. V lost 2 bases and J lost 0, with 5 bases in between. Germline CDR1 MNHEY, CDR2 SVGEGT.

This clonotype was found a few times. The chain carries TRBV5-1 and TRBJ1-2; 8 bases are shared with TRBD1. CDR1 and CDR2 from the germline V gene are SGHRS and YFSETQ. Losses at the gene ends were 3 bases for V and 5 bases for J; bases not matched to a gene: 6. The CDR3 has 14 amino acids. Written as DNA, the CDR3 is TGCGCCAGCAGCTCTGATGGGACAGGATATGGCTACACCTTC. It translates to CASSSDGTGYGYTF.

CDR3 sequence: CASSLDTYSYNEQFF. The CDR3 DNA sequence: TGTGCCAGCAGTTTAGACACCTACTCCTACAATGAGCAGTTCTTC. V usage is TRBV9 and J usage is TRBJ2-1; D is ambiguous. The CDR3 consists of 15 residues. Trimming pared 5 bases from V and 0 bases from J, leaving 12 bases between. Looked up from germline, CDR1 is SGDLS and CDR2 is YYNGEE. The full variable domain, rest sourced from reference TRBV9 and TRBJ2-1, is DSGVTQTPKHLITATGQRVTLRCSPRSGDLSVYWYQQSLDQGLQFLIQYYNGEERAKGNILERFSAQQFPDLHSELNLSSLELGDSALYFCASSLDTYSYNEQFFGPGTRLTVL.

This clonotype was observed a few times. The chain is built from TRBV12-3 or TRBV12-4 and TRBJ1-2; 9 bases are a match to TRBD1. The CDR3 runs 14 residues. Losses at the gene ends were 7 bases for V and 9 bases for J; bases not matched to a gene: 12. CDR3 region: CASTMRDRAPRYTF. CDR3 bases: TGTGCCAGCACCATGAGGGACAGGGCCCCCCGCTACACCTTC.

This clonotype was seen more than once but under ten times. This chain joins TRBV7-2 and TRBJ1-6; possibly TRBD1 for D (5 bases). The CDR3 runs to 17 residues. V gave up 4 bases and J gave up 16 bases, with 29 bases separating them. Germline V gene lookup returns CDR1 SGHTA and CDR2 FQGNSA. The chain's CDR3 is CASSSTADFKTTSSLHF. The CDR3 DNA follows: TGTGCCAGCAGCTCGACAGCCGACTTTAAAACGACTTCCTCACTCCACTTT. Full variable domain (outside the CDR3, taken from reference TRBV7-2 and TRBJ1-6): GAGVSQSPSNKVTEKGKDVELRCDPISGHTALYWYRQSLGQGLEFLIYFQGNSAPDKSGLPSDRFSAERTGGSVSTLTIQRTQQEDSAVYLCASSSTADFKTTSSLHFGNGTRLTVT.

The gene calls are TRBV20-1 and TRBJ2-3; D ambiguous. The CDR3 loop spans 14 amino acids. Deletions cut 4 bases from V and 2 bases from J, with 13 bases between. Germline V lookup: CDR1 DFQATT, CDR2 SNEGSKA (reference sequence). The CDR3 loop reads CSAMNSLATDTQYF. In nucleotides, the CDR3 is TGCAGTGCTATGAATAGCCTTGCCACAGATACGCAGTATTTT.

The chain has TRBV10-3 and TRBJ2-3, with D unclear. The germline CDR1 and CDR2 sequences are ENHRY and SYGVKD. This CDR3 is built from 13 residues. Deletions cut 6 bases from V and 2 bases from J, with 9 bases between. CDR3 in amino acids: CAISPGLTDTQYF. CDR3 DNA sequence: TGTGCCATCAGCCCGGGCCTCACAGATACGCAGTATTTT.

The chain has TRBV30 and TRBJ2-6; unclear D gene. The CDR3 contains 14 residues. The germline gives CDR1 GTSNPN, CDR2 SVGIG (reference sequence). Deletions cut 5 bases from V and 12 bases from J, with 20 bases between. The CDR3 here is CAWGPYGLSAVLTF. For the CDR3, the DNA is TGTGCCTGGGGCCCTTACGGGCTCTCTGCCGTCCTGACTTTC.

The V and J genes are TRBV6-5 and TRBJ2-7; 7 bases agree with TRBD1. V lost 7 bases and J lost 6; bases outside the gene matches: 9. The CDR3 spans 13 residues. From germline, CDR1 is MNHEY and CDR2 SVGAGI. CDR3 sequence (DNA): TGTGCCAGCATTTATAACAGGGGCGGCGAGCAGTACTTC. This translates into CASIYNRGGEQYF.

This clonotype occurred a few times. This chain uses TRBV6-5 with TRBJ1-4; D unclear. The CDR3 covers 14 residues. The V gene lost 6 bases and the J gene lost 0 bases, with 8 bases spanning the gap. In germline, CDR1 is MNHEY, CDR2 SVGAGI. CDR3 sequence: CASSYISTNEKLFF. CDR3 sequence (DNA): TGTGCCAGCAGCTACATCTCAACTAATGAAAAACTGTTTTTT.

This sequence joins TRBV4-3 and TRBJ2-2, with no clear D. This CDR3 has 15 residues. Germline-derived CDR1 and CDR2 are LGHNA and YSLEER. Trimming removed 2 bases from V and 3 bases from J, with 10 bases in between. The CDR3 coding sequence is TGCGCCAGCAGCCAAACTGTGGGGTACACCGGGGAGCTGTTTTTT. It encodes CASSQTVGYTGELFF.

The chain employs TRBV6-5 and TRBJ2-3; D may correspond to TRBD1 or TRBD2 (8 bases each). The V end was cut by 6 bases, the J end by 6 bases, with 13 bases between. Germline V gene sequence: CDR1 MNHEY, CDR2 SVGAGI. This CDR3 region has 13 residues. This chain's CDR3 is CASRAGDRDTQYF. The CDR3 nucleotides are TGTGCCAGCAGAGCGGGGGACAGGGATACGCAGTATTTT.

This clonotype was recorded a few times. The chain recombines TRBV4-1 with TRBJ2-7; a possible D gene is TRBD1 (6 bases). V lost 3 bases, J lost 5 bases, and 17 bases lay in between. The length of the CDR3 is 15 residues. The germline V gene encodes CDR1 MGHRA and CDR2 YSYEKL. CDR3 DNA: TGCGCCAGCAGCCACCCCGTGGCAGGGGTTAACGAGCAGTACTTC. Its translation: CASSHPVAGVNEQYF.

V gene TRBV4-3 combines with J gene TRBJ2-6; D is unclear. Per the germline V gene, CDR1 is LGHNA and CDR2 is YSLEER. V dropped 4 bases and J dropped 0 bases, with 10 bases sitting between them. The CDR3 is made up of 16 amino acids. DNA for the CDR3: TGCGCCAGCAGCCCTTACGGTGTCTCTGGGGCCAACGTCCTGACTTTC. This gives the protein CASSPYGVSGANVLTF.

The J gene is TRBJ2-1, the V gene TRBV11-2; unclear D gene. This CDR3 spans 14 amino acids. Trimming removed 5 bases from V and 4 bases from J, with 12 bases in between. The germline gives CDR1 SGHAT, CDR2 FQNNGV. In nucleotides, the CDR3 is TGTGCCAGCAGCCCAACAAGAACTTACAATGAGCAGTTCTTC. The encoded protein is CASSPTRTYNEQFF.

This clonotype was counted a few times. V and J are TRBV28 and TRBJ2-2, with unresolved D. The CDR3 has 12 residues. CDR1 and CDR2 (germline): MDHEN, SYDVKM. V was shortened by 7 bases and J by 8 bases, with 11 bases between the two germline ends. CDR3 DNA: TGTGCCAGCACCCTTTGGGGAGGGGAGCTGTTTTTT. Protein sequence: CASTLWGGELFF. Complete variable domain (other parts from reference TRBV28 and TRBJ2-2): DVKVTQSSRYLVKRTGEKVFLECVQDMDHENMFWYRQDPGLGLRLIYFSYDVKMKEKGDIPEGYSVSREKKERFSLILESASTNQTSMYLCASTLWGGELFFGEGSRLTVL.

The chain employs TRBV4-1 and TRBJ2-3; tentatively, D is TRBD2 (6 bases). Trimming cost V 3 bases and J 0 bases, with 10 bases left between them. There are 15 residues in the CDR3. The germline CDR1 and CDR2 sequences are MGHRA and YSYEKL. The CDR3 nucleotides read TGCGCCAGCAGCCAGCCCGGACTAAGCACAGATACGCAGTATTTT. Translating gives CASSQPGLSTDTQYF.

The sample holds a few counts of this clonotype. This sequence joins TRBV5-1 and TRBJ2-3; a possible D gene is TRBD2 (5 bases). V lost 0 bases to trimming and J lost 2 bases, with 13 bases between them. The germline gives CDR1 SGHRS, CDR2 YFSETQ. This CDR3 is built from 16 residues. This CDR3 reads CASSLARVRVTDTQYF. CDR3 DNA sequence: TGCGCCAGCAGCTTGGCCCGGGTGCGGGTCACAGATACGCAGTATTTT.

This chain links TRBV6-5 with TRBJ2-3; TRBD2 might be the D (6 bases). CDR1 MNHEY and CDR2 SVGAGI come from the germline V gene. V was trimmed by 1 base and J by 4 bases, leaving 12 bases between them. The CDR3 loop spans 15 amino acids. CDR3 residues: CASSYFGGGADTQYF. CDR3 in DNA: TGTGCCAGCAGTTACTTCGGGGGAGGAGCAGATACGCAGTATTTT.

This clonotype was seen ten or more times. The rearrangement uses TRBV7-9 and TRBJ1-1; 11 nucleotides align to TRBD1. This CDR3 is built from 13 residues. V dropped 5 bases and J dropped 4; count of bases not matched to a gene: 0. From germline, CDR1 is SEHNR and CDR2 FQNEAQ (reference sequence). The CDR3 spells CASSGTGGTEAFF. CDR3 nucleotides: TGTGCCAGCAGCGGGACAGGGGGCACTGAAGCTTTCTTT.

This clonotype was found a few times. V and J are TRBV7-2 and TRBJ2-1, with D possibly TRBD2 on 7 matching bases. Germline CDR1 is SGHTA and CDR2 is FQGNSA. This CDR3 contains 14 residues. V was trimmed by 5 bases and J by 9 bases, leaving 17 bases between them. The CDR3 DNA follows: TGTGCCAGCAGCCCAGGCCTAGCGGACAGTGAGCAGTTCTTC. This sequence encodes CASSPGLADSEQFF.

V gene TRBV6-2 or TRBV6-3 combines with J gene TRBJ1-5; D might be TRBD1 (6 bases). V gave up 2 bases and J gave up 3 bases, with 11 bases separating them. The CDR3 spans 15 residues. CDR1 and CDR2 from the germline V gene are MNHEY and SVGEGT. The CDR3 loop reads CASSYGAGANQPQHF. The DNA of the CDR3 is TGTGCCAGCAGTTACGGGGCGGGGGCCAATCAGCCCCAGCATTTT.

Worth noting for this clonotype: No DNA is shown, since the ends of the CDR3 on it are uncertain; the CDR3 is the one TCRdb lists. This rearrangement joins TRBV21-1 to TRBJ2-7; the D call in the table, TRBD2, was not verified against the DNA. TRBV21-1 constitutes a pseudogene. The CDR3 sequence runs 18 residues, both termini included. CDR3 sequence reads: CASSLREFWGLGIHEQYF.

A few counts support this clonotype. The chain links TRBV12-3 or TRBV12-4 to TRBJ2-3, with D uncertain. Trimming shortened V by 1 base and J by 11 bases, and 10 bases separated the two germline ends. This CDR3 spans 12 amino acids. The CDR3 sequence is CASSLGPVGQYF. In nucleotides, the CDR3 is TGTGCCAGCAGTTTAGGCCCCGTCGGGCAGTATTTT.

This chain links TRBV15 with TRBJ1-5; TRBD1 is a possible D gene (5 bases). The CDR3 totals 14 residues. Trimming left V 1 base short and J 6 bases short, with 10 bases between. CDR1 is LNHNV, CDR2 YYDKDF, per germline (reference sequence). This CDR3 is CATSRAGGGQPQHF. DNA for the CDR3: TGTGCCACCAGCAGAGCGGGGGGTGGTCAGCCCCAGCATTTT.

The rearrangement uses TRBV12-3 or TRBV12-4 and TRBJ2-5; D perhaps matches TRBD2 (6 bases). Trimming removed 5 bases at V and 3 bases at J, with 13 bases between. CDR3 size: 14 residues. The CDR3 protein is CASSPGGTEETQYF. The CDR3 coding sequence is TGTGCCAGCAGTCCGGGCGGGACCGAAGAGACCCAGTACTTC.

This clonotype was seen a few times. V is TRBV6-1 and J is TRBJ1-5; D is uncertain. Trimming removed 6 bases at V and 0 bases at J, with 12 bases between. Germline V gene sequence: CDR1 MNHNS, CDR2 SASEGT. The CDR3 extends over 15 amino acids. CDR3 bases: TGTGCCAGCAGGACCTCAGGTCATAGCAATCAGCCCCAGCATTTT. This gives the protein CASRTSGHSNQPQHF.

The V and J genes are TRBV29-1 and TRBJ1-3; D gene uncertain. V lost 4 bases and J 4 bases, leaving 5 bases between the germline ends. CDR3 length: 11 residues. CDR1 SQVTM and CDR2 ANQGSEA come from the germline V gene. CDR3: CSVAKGNTIYF. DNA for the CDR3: TGCAGCGTTGCTAAGGGAAACACCATATATTTT.

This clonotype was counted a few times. The CDR3 DNA reads as TGCGCCAGCAGCTCCCCATCCAGCCCAAACACCGGGGAGCTGTTTTTT. The encoded protein is CASSSPSSPNTGELFF. The V and J genes are TRBV5-1 and TRBJ2-2; D is ambiguous. CDR3 length: 16 residues. Between the trimmed V and J ends, which lost 3 bases and 2 bases, there was a span of 14 bases. In germline, CDR1 is SGHRS, CDR2 YFSETQ. Using reference TRBV5-1 and TRBJ2-2 for the parts outside the CDR3, the full variable domain is KAGVTQTPRYLIKTRGQQVTLSCSPISGHRSVSWYQQTPGQGLQFLFEYFSETQRNKGNFPGRFSGRQFSNSRSEMNVSTLELGDSALYLCASSSPSSPNTGELFFGEGSRLTVL.

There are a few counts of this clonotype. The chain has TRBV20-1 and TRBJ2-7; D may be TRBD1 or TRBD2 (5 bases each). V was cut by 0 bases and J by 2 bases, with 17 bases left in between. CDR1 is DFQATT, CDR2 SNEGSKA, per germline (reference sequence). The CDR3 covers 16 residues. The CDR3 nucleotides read TGCAGTGCTAGAGATCTGGCCTCGGGGCCGACCTACGAGCAGTACTTC. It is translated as CSARDLASGPTYEQYF.